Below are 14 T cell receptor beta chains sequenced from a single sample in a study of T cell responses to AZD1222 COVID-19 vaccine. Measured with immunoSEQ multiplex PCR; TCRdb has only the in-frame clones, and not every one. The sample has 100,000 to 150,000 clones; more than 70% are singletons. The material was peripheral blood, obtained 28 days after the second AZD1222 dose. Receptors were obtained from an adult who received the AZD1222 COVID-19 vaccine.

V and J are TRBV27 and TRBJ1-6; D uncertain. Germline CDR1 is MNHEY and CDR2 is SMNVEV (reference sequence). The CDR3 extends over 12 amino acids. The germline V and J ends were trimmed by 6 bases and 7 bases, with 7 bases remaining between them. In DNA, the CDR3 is TGTGCCAGCAGCCCCCCAAATTCACCCCTCCACTTT. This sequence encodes CASSPPNSPLHF.

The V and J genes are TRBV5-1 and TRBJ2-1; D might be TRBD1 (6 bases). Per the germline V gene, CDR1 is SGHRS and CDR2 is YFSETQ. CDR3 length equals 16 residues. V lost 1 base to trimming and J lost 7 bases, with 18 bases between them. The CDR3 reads CASSLLQGWGGNEQFF. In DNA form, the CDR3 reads TGCGCCAGCAGCTTGTTACAGGGCTGGGGTGGAAATGAGCAGTTCTTC.

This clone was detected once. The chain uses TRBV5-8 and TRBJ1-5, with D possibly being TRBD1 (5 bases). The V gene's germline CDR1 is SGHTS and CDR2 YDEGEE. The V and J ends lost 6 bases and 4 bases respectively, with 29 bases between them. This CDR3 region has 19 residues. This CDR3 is CASTIPFRTGTIENQPQHF. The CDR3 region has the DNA TGTGCCAGCACCATACCCTTTCGGACCGGGACGATAGAGAATCAGCCCCAGCATTTT.

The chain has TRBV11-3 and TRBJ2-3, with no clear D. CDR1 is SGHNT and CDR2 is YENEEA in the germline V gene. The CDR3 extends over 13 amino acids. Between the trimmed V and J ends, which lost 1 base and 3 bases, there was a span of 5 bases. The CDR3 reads CASSLVYTDTQYF. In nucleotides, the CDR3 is TGTGCCAGCAGCTTAGTATATACAGATACGCAGTATTTT.

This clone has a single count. CDR3 loop: CASSKVLNYGYTF. The DNA of the CDR3 is TGTGCCAGCAGCAAAGTGTTAAACTATGGCTACACCTTC. The chain employs TRBV21-1 and TRBJ1-2. TRBV21-1 is a listed pseudogene. The CDR3 contains 13 residues.

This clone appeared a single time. The CDR3 loop reads CASSSRTGGGTGELFF. CDR3 DNA: TGTGCCAGCAGCTCTAGGACAGGGGGCGGGACCGGGGAGCTGTTTTTT. The rearrangement joins TRBV7-8 to TRBJ2-2; the match to TRBD1 covers 11 bases. Germline lookup yields CDR1 SGHVS and CDR2 FQNEAQ. V lost 4 bases and J lost 5; bases outside the gene matches: 6. The CDR3 covers 16 residues.

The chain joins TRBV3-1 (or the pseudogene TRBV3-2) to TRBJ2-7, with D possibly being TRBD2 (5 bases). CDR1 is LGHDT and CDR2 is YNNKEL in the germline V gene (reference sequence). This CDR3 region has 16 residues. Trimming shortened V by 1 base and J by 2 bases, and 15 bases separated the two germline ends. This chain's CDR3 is CASSQGRMGGPYEQYF. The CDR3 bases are TGTGCCAGCAGCCAAGGAAGAATGGGCGGGCCCTACGAGCAGTACTTC.

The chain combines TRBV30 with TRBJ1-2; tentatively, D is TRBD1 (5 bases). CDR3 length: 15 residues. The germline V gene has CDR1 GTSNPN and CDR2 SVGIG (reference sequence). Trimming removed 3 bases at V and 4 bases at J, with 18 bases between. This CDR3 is CAWRGPHAGPYGYTF. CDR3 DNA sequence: TGTGCCTGGAGGGGTCCCCATGCGGGACCCTATGGCTACACCTTC. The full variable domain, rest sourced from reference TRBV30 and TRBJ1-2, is SQTIHQWPATLVQPVGSPLSLECTVEGTSNPNLYWYRQAAGRGLQLLFYSVGIGQISSEVPQNLSASRPQDRQFILSSKKLLLSDSGFYLCAWRGPHAGPYGYTFGSGTRLTVV.

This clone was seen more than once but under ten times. Written as DNA, the CDR3 is TGTGCCAGCAGTCCCGCGACGGATTACTATGGCTACACCTTC. Translation gives CASSPATDYYGYTF. This rearrangement joins TRBV28 to TRBJ1-2; no reliable D call. Trimming cost V 5 bases and J 3 bases, with 13 bases left between them. The CDR3 is made up of 14 amino acids. Looked up from germline, CDR1 is MDHEN and CDR2 is SYDVKM.

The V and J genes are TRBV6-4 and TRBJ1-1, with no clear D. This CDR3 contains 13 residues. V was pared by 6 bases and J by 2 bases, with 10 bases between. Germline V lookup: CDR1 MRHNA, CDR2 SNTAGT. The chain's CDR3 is CASRSEKNTEAFF. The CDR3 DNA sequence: TGTGCCAGCAGATCAGAAAAAAACACTGAAGCTTTCTTT.

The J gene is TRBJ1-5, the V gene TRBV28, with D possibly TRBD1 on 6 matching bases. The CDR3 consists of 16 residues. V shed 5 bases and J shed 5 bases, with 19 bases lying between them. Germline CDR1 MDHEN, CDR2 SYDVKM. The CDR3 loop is CASSDRATGSDQPQHF. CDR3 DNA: TGTGCCAGCAGTGACCGAGCCACAGGGTCCGATCAGCCCCAGCATTTT. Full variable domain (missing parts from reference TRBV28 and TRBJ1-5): DVKVTQSSRYLVKRTGEKVFLECVQDMDHENMFWYRQDPGLGLRLIYFSYDVKMKEKGDIPEGYSVSREKKERFSLILESASTNQTSMYLCASSDRATGSDQPQHFGDGTRLSIL.

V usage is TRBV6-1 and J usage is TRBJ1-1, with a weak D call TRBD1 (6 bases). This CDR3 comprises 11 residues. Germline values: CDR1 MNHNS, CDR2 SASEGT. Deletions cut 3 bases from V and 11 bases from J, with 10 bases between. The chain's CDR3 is CASSEWGQAFF. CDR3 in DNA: TGTGCCAGCAGTGAGTGGGGGCAGGCTTTCTTT.

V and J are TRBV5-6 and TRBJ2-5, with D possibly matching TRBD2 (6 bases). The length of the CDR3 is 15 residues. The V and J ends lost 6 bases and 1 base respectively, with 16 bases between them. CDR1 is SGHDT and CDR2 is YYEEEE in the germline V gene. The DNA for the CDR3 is TGTGCCAGCACCCCCCCCGGTAGCGGCCAAGAGACCCAGTACTTC. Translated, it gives CASTPPGSGQETQYF.

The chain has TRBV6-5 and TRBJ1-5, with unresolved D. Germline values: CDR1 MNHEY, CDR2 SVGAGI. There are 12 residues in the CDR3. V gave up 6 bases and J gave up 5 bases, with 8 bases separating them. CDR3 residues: CASSHEYQPQHF. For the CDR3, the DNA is TGTGCCAGCAGCCATGAGTATCAGCCCCAGCATTTT.